Shown below are 31 T cell receptor beta chains from a single sample sequenced in a study of blood T cells in healthy people across ages. PCR was performed a second time for about 6 to 12 cycles using a sample-barcoded 5' primer and a J-beta primer mix. One entry per CDR3 protein results from TCRdb running MiXCR on the 5' RACE reads. The sample includes fewer than 2,000,000 distinct CDR3 sequences, about 35% seen only once; the top ten take 11%. The sample was blood. All receptors come from a woman aged 25 to 45 in good health.

This clonotype showed up just a few times. V and J are TRBV28 and TRBJ2-7; 8 bases are a match to TRBD2. This CDR3 is 15 amino acids long. From germline, CDR1 is MDHEN and CDR2 SYDVKM. V dropped 3 bases and J dropped 0; count of bases not matched to a gene: 4. CDR3 amino acids: CASSFVLAGSYEQYF. In nucleotides, the CDR3 is TGTGCCAGCAGTTTTGTCCTAGCGGGCTCCTACGAGCAGTACTTC.

The chain combines TRBV6-5 with TRBJ1-2; TRBD1 matches at 10 bases. The CDR3 extends over 15 amino acids. Germline V gene sequence: CDR1 MNHEY, CDR2 SVGAGI. The trim removed 4 bases at V and 3 bases at J, leaving 5 bases unmatched. The CDR3 nucleotides read TGTGCCAGCAGTTCGACAGGGGGCGCGGACTATGGCTACACCTTC. This codes for CASSSTGGADYGYTF.

V and J are TRBV10-1 and TRBJ2-3; 14 bases match TRBD2. CDR3 size: 17 residues. V shed 2 bases, J shed 5 bases, and the junction held 6 bases outside the gene matches. Germline values: CDR1 WNHNN, CDR2 SYGVQD (reference sequence). Here the CDR3 DNA reads TGCGCCAGCAGTGAGATGGGACTAGCGGGAGAGGGAGATACGCAGTATTTT. It yields the protein CASSEMGLAGEGDTQYF.

This clonotype showed up just a few times. This chain joins TRBV29-1 and TRBJ2-1, with 7 bases matching TRBD2. Germline CDR1 is SQVTM and CDR2 is ANQGSEA. This CDR3 has 14 amino acids. Trimming at V came to 7 bases and at J to 12 bases, leaving 18 bases not matched to a gene. The CDR3 protein is CSATGTTKVGGQFF. As DNA, the CDR3 is TGCAGCGCCACCGGGACTACCAAGGTCGGGGGGCAGTTCTTC.

Only a few counts were recorded for this clonotype. The CDR3 region has the DNA TGCGCCAGCAGTGAGCTTGTCGGGCTCGAGCAGTACTTC. Its translation: CASSELVGLEQYF. The chain joins TRBV10-1 to TRBJ2-7; D gene uncertain. The V end was cut by 2 bases, the J end by 6 bases, with 11 bases between. Germline-derived CDR1 and CDR2 are WNHNN and SYGVQD (reference sequence). The CDR3 length is 13 residues.

About this clonotype: One end of the junction varies from germline; a read error may be responsible. The rearrangement uses TRBV27 and TRBJ1-6; D gene uncertain. Germline loops: CDR1 MNHEY, CDR2 SMNVEV (reference sequence). The length of the CDR3 is 12 residues. The CDR3 here is CASSPLGSPPHF. Written as DNA, the CDR3 is TGTGCCAGCAGCCCCCTGGGGTCACCCCCCCACTTT.

The rearrangement joins TRBV6-5 to TRBJ2-4; D possibly matches TRBD1 or TRBD2 (7 bases each). The end of the DNA is better explained by TRBJ2-7, so the J call may be wrong. Germline V gene sequence: CDR1 MNHEY, CDR2 SVGAGI. The CDR3 consists of 14 residues. The CDR3 protein is CASSKRQGGSEQYF. DNA for the CDR3: TGTGCCAGCAGTAAACGACAGGGAGGGAGCGAGCAGTACTTC.

This clonotype was seen more than once but under ten times. The CDR3 loop reads CSAQRLAGAKNIQYF. The CDR3 DNA reads TGCAGTGCCCAACGACTAGCGGGAGCCAAAAACATTCAGTACTTC. The chain has TRBV20-1 and TRBJ2-4, with TRBD2 matching over 10 bases. Germline V gives CDR1 DFQATT, CDR2 SNEGSKA (reference sequence). This CDR3 spans 15 amino acids. The ends lost 6 bases at V and 0 bases at J; junction bases unmatched: 5.

The gene calls are TRBV3-1 and TRBJ2-7, with a weak D call TRBD2 (6 bases). The end of the DNA aligns better with TRBJ2-4, so the J call may be wrong. This CDR3 is 17 amino acids long. The germline V gene encodes CDR1 LGHDT and CDR2 YNNKEL (reference sequence). The CDR3 sequence is CASSHIGGELAKNIQYF. Here the CDR3 DNA reads TGTGCCAGCAGCCATATCGGGGGAGAGCTAGCCAAAAACATTCAGTACTTC.

The V and J genes are TRBV5-1 and TRBJ2-5; D tentatively reads TRBD1 or TRBD2 (5 bases each). CDR3 length: 14 residues. Deletions cut 1 base from V and 5 bases from J, with 12 bases between. Germline V gene lookup returns CDR1 SGHRS and CDR2 YFSETQ. The CDR3 spells CASSLNTGGETQYF. In DNA, the CDR3 is TGCGCCAGCAGCTTGAATACAGGCGGGGAGACCCAGTACTTC.

V and J are TRBV20-1 and TRBJ2-1; 14 bases agree with TRBD2. This CDR3 has 15 amino acids. The V gene end was trimmed by 0 bases and the J gene end by 6 bases; junction bases not matched to a gene: 1. Germline V CDR1 and CDR2: DFQATT, SNEGSKA (reference sequence). CDR3 residues: CSARDGTSGGNEQFF. The CDR3 region has the DNA TGCAGTGCTAGAGATGGGACTAGCGGGGGCAATGAGCAGTTCTTC.

This chain connects TRBV20-1 to TRBJ2-6; D unclear. CDR1 DFQATT and CDR2 SNEGSKA come from the germline V gene (reference sequence). The CDR3 contains 16 residues. Between the trimmed V and J ends, which lost 3 bases and 3 bases, there was a span of 15 bases. CDR3 region: CSARGSPLGGANVLTF. CDR3 nucleotides: TGCAGTGCTAGGGGATCCCCCCTGGGTGGGGCCAACGTCCTGACTTTC.

The chain joins TRBV2 to TRBJ2-1, with 9 bases that match TRBD2. J gave up 5 bases and V 7 bases, and 12 bases lay outside the gene matches. Germline values: CDR1 SNHLY, CDR2 FYNNEI. This CDR3 has 16 residues. The chain's CDR3 is CASTLPGLANNNEQFF. In DNA, the CDR3 is TGTGCCAGCACGCTCCCGGGACTAGCAAACAACAATGAGCAGTTCTTC.

Only a few counts were recorded for this clonotype. The rearrangement links TRBV11-2 to TRBJ2-5; D remains ambiguous. V lost 1 base, J lost 2 bases, and 11 bases lay in between. Germline lookup yields CDR1 SGHAT and CDR2 FQNNGV. The CDR3 is 15 residues long. This CDR3 is CASSLGYLQQETQYF. DNA for the CDR3: TGTGCCAGCAGCTTAGGGTACCTACAACAAGAGACCCAGTACTTC.

The chain links TRBV7-9 to TRBJ2-3, with D possibly TRBD1 on 6 matching bases. Germline V lookup: CDR1 SEHNR, CDR2 FQNEAQ (reference sequence). The CDR3 is 15 amino acids. Between the trimmed V and J ends, which lost 6 bases and 6 bases, there was a span of 19 bases. CDR3: CASRKKQGSADTQYF. In DNA, the CDR3 is TGTGCCAGCAGGAAAAAACAGGGTTCCGCGGATACGCAGTATTTT.

The chain recombines TRBV24-1 with TRBJ2-5, with 9 bases lining up with TRBD1. Matching the DNA end better, TRBJ2-7 makes the J call doubtful. The CDR3 has 13 amino acids. CDR1 is KGHDR and CDR2 is SFDVKD in the germline V gene. The CDR3 bases are TGTGCCACCAGTGAAGGGACAGGGTACGAGCAGTACTTC. Amino acid sequence: CATSEGTGYEQYF.

The V and J genes are TRBV27 and TRBJ2-7; 8 bases fit TRBD1. The CDR3 consists of 16 residues. Germline loops: CDR1 MNHEY, CDR2 SMNVEV (reference sequence). The junction had 9 bases not matched to a gene; V was cut back by 5 bases and J by 0 bases. This chain's CDR3 is CASSLMPGTGSYEQYF. The CDR3 DNA is TGTGCCAGCAGTCTTATGCCGGGGACAGGCTCCTACGAGCAGTACTTC.

V and J are TRBV6-5 and TRBJ2-7; D may be TRBD1 or TRBD2 (5 bases each). There are 14 residues in the CDR3. Per germline, CDR1 MNHEY and CDR2 SVGAGI. Trimming left V 4 bases short and J 5 bases short, with 15 bases between. The CDR3 DNA reads TGTGCCAGCAGTTGGCGGGCCGGGGACCACGAGCAGTACTTC. Protein: CASSWRAGDHEQYF.

This sequence joins TRBV20-1 and TRBJ2-7; maybe TRBD2 (6 bases). Trimming stripped 0 bases from V and 0 bases from J, with 18 bases between. This CDR3 has 17 residues. Germline V gene sequence: CDR1 DFQATT, CDR2 SNEGSKA (reference sequence). Here the CDR3 reads CSARDLTSSKSSYEQYF. In DNA, the CDR3 is TGCAGTGCTAGAGATCTGACTAGTTCCAAGAGCTCCTACGAGCAGTACTTC.

This clonotype was seen only a few times. CDR3 protein: CAIPGRRDAFNSPLHF. The CDR3, as DNA: TGTGCCATCCCTGGGCGCAGGGACGCCTTTAATTCACCCCTCCACTTT. This chain links TRBV6-4 with TRBJ1-6; a weak D match, TRBD1 (5 bases). The CDR3 totals 16 residues. V was shortened by 10 bases and J by 6 bases, with 22 bases between the two germline ends. Per the germline V gene, CDR1 is MRHNA and CDR2 is SNTAGT.

The chain couples TRBV6-2 or TRBV6-3 to TRBJ2-7; 10 bases agree with TRBD2. CDR3 length: 15 residues. After removal of 7 bases from V and 3 bases from J, the junction contained 9 bases not matched to a gene. The germline V gene has CDR1 MNHEY and CDR2 SVGEGT. The CDR3 reads CASTQREGRGYEQYF. The CDR3 DNA follows: TGTGCCAGCACCCAGCGGGAGGGCCGGGGCTACGAGCAGTACTTC.

This rearrangement joins TRBV9 to TRBJ2-3; D is possibly TRBD1 (5 bases). The length of the CDR3 is 13 residues. Trimming took 6 bases from V and 1 from J, leaving 9 bases between them. Germline loops: CDR1 SGDLS, CDR2 YYNGEE. CDR3 amino acids: CASTKTGTDTQYF. For the CDR3, the DNA is TGTGCCAGCACCAAGACAGGCACAGATACGCAGTATTTT.

V is TRBV6-1 and J is TRBJ1-2; possible D gene TRBD1, 5 bases. Trimming cost V 8 bases and J 4 bases, with 14 bases left between them. Germline CDR1 is MNHNS and CDR2 is SASEGT. CDR3 length equals 13 residues. The CDR3 sequence: CASSEGRVYGYTF. The DNA of the CDR3 is TGTGCCAGCTCCGAGGGCAGGGTCTATGGCTACACCTTC.

This sequence joins TRBV20-1 and TRBJ2-1; 10 bases match TRBD2. V trimming: 2 bases; J trimming: 5 bases; junction bases outside the gene matches: 3. The CDR3 has 14 residues. Germline V gene sequence: CDR1 DFQATT, CDR2 SNEGSKA (reference sequence). The CDR3 loop is CSARTLAGNNEQFF. In DNA, the CDR3 is TGCAGTGCTAGAACACTAGCGGGGAACAATGAGCAGTTCTTC.

The V and J genes are TRBV10-3 and TRBJ2-7; D gene ambiguous. Germline CDR1 ENHRY, CDR2 SYGVKD. Trimming removed 3 bases from V and 0 bases from J, with 12 bases in between. The CDR3 runs to 15 residues. The CDR3 region is CAISESTPSSYEQYF. CDR3 bases: TGTGCCATCAGTGAATCGACCCCGAGCTCCTACGAGCAGTACTTC.

This clonotype was observed many times. The chain carries TRBV29-1 and TRBJ2-3; 11 positions agree with TRBD2. The J segment lost 1 base and the V segment lost 6 bases, leaving 3 bases of the junction unmatched. The germline CDR1 and CDR2 sequences are SQVTM and ANQGSEA. The CDR3 loop spans 14 amino acids. The CDR3 loop is CSVQTSGGTDTQYF. The CDR3 DNA is TGCAGCGTCCAGACTAGCGGGGGCACAGATACGCAGTATTTT.

The V gene is TRBV7-2, the J gene TRBJ1-2; D gene unclear. The CDR3 loop spans 14 amino acids. Germline V CDR1 and CDR2: SGHTA, FQGNSA. V was pared by 4 bases and J by 5 bases, with 14 bases between. CDR3 sequence reads: CASSSSSGPYGYTF. DNA of the CDR3: TGTGCCAGCAGCTCCTCATCCGGGCCTTATGGCTACACCTTC. Drawing the rest from reference TRBV7-2 and TRBJ1-2, the complete variable domain is GAGVSQSPSNKVTEKGKDVELRCDPISGHTALYWYRQSLGQGLEFLIYFQGNSAPDKSGLPSDRFSAERTGGSVSTLTIQRTQQEDSAVYLCASSSSSGPYGYTFGSGTRLTVV.

Notes on this clonotype: A junction boundary mismatches the germline segment, possibly from a read error. The V gene is TRBV14, the J gene TRBJ2-1; D possibly corresponds to TRBD2 (7 bases). The length of the CDR3 is 15 residues. Germline lookup yields CDR1 SGHDN and CDR2 FVKESK. CDR3 amino acids: CANSLGGGPYNEQFF. The CDR3 DNA reads TGTGCCAACAGCCTCGGCGGGGGCCCATACAATGAGCAGTTCTTC.

The chain couples TRBV7-9 to TRBJ2-7; 13 nucleotides agree with TRBD2. Germline CDR1 reads SEHNR; CDR2 reads FQNEAQ (reference sequence). This CDR3 is 14 amino acids long. J lost 6 bases, V lost 8 bases, and 7 bases had no gene match. The CDR3 here is CASGRLAGGLEQYF. The CDR3 bases are TGTGCCAGCGGAAGACTAGCGGGGGGACTCGAGCAGTACTTC.

This clonotype was observed a handful of times. The genes are TRBV27 and TRBJ1-1; 7 bases align to TRBD1. The CDR3 sequence is 16 residues long. Per germline, CDR1 MNHEY and CDR2 SMNVEV (reference sequence). Trimming took 5 bases from V and 4 from J; bases not matched to a gene: 13. CDR3 sequence reads: CASSPATGLALTEAFF. In nucleotides, the CDR3 is TGTGCCAGCAGTCCAGCGACAGGGCTGGCACTCACTGAAGCTTTCTTT.

This clonotype appeared a few times. The chain carries TRBV4-1 and TRBJ2-7; TRBD2 matches at 9 bases. With V trimmed by 0 bases and J by 7 bases, 10 bases remained unmatched. Germline CDR1 is MGHRA and CDR2 is YSYEKL. CDR3 length: 16 amino acids. CDR3 in amino acids: CASSQDSLLSGSEQYF. The CDR3 bases are TGCGCCAGCAGCCAAGATAGTCTACTTAGCGGGAGTGAGCAGTACTTC.